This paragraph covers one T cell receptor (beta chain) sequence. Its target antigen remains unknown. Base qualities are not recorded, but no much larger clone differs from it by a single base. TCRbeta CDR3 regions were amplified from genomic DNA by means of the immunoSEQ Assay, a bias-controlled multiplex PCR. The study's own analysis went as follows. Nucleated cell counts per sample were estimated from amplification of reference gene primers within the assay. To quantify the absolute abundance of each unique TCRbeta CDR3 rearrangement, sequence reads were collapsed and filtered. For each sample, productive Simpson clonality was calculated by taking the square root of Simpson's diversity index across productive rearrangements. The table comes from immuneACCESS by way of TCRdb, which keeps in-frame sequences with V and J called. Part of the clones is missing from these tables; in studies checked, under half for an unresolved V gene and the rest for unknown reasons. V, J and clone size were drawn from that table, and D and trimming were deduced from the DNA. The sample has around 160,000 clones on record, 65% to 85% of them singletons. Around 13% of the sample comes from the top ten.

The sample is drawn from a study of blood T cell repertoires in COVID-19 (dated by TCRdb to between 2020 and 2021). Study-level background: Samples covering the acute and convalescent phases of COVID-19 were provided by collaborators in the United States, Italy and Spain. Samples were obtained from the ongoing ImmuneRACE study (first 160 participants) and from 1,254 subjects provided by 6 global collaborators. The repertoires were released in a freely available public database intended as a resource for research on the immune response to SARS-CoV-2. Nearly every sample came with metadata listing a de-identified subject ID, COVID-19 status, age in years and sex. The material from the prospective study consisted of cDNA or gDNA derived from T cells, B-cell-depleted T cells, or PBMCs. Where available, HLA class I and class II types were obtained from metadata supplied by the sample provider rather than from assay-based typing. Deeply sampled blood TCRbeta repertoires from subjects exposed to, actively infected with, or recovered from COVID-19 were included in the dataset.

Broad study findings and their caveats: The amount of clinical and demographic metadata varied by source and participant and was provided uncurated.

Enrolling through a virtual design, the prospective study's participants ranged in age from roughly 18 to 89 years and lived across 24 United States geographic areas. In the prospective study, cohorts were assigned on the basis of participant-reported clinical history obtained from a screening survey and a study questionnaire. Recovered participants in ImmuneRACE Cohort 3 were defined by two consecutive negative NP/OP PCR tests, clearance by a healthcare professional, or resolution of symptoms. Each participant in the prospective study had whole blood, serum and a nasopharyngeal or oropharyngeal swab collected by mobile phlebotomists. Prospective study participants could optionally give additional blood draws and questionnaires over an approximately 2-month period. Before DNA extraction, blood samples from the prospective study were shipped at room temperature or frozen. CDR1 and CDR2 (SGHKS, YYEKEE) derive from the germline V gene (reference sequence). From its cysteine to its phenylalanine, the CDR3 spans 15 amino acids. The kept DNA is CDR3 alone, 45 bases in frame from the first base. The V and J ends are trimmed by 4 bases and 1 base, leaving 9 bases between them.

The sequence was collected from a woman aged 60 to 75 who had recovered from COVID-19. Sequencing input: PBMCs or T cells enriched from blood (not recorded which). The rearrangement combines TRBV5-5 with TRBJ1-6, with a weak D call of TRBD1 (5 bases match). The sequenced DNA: TGTGCCAGCAGCGCTCCAGGGTCCTATAATTCACCCCTCCACTTT. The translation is CASSAPGSYNSPLHF.